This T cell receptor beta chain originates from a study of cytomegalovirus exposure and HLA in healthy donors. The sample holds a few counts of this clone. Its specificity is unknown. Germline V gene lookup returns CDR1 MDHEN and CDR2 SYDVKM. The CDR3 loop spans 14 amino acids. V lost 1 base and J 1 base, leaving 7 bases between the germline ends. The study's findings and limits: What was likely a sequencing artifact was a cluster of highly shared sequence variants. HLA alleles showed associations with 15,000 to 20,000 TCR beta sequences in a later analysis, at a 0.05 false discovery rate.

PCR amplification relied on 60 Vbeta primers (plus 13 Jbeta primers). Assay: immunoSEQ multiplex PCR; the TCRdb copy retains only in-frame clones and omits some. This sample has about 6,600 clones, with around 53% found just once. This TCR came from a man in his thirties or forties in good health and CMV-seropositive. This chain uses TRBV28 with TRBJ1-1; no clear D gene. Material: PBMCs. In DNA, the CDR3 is TGTGCCAGCAGTTTATTATCGGGGAACACTGAAGCTTTCTTT. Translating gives CASSLLSGNTEAFF.